This T cell receptor beta chain comes out of a study of chemoradiotherapy in HPV16-positive cancers. Study-level background: Candidate HPV-specific clones and shared TCR motifs came from a couple of HPV16-positive patients.

TCRdb's copy holds only in-frame clones and misses some; the assay was immunoSEQ multiplex PCR. The data hold approximately 20,000 clones, with about 90% observed a single time. General study findings and limits: For HPV16-positive patients, expanding HPV-responsive T cells associated with longer recurrence-free survival. Non-HPV-specific T cells did not expand in tumors during treatment, whereas candidate HPV-specific clones and E7-related motifs did.

A remark on this clone: The antigen remains undetermined.

Samples were taken several times over chemoradiotherapy. Sequenced here: blood, sampled from a patient who underwent chemoradiotherapy. This clonotype was sampled from a human donor with HPV-associated anogenital cancer.

The DNA of the CDR3 is TGCAGCGTTGAGACAGGGACCTTGGCGGAGCAGTACTTC. It encodes CSVETGTLAEQYF. The chain joins TRBV29-1 to TRBJ2-7; 7 bases line up with TRBD1. The CDR3 has 13 residues. Germline CDR1 SQVTM, CDR2 ANQGSEA. V lost 3 bases and J lost 7; bases outside the gene matches: 9.